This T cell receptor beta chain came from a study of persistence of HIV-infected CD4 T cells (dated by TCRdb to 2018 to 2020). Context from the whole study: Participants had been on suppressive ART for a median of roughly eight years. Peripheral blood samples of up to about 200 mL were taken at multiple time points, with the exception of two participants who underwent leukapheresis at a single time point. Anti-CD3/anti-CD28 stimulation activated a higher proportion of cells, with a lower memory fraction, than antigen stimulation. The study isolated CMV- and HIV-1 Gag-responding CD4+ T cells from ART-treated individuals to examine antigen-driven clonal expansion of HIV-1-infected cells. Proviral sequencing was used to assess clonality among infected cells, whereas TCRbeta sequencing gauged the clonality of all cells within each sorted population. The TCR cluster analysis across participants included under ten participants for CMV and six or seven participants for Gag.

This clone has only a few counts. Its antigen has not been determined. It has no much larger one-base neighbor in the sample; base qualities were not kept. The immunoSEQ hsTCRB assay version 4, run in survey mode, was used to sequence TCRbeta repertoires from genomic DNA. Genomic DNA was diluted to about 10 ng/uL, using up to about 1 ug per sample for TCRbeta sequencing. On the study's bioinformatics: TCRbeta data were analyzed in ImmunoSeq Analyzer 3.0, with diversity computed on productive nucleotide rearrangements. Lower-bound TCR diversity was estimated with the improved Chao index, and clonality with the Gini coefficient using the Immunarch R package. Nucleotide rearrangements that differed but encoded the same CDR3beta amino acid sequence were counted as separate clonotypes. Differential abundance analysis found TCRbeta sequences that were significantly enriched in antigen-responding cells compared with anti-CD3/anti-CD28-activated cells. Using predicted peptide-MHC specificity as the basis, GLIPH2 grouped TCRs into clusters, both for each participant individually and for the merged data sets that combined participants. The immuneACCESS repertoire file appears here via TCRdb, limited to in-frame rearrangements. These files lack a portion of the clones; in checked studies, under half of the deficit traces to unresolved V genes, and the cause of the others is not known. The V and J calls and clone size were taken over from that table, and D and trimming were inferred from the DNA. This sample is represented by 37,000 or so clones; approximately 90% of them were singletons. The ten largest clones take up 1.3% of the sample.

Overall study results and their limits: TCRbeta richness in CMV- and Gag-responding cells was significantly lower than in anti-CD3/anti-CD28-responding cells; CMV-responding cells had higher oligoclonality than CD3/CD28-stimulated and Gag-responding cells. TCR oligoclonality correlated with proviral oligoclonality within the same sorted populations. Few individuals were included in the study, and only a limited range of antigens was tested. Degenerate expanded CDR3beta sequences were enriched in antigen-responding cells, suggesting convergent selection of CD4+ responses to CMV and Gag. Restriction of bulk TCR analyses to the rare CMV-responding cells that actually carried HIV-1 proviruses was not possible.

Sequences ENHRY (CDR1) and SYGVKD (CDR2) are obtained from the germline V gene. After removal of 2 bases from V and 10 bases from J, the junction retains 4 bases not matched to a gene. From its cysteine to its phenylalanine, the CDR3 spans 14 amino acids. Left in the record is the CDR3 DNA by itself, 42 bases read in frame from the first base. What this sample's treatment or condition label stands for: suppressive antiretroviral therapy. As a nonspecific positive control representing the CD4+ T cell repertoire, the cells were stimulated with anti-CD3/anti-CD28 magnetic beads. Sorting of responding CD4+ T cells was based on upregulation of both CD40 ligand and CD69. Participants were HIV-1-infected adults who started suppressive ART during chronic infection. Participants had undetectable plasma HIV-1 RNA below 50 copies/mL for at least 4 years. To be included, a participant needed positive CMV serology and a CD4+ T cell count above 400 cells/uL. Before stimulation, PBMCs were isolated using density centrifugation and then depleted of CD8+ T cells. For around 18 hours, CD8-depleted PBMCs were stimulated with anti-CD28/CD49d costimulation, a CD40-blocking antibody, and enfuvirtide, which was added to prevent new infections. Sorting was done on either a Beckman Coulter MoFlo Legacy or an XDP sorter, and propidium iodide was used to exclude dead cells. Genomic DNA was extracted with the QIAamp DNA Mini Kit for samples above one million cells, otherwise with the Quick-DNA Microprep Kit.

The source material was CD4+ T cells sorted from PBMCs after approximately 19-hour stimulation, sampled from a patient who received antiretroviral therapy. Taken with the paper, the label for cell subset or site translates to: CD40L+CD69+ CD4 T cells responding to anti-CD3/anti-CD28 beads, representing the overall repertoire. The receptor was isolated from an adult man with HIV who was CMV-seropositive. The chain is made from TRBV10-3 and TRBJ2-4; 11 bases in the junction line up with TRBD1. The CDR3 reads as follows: CAISETDRGLIQYF. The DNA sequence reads TGTGCCATCAGTGAGACGGACAGGGGGCTAATTCAGTACTTC.